These 13 T cell receptor beta chains originate from one sample sequenced in a study of blood T cell repertoires in COVID-19. Only in-frame clones appear in the TCRdb table, and some are missing; sequencing was by immunoSEQ multiplex PCR. The table records 310,000 or so clones, around nine tenths of them present only once. The sequencing sample was made of PBMCs or T cells enriched from blood (not recorded which). Source of these receptors: a woman between 40 and 55 years old who had recovered from COVID-19.

V is TRBV7-8 and J is TRBJ2-7, with TRBD2 matching over 12 bases. This CDR3 has 15 amino acids. J was trimmed by 5 bases and V by 2 bases; bases with no gene match: 4. Per the germline V gene, CDR1 is SGHVS and CDR2 is FQNEAQ. For the CDR3, the DNA is TGTGCCAGCAGCTTACCTAGCGGGAGGGTGGACGAGCAGTACTTC. Translation: CASSLPSGRVDEQYF.

The rearrangement links TRBV6-4 to TRBJ2-1, with 12 bases lining up with TRBD2. CDR1 MRHNA and CDR2 SNTAGT come from the germline V gene. The ends lost 0 bases at V and 6 bases at J; junction bases unmatched: 0. The CDR3 consists of 15 residues. CDR3 nucleotides: TGTGCCAGCAGTGACTCGACTAGCGGGAGCAATGAGCAGTTCTTC. This codes for CASSDSTSGSNEQFF.

The chain joins TRBV12-3 or TRBV12-4 to TRBJ1-1, with 7 bases that match TRBD1. The CDR3 loop spans 13 amino acids. After removal of 3 bases from V and 8 bases from J, the junction contained 6 bases not matched to a gene. This CDR3 reads CASSFIGTAEAFF. DNA for the CDR3: TGTGCCAGCAGTTTTATTGGGACAGCAGAAGCTTTCTTT.

This chain uses TRBV7-8 with TRBJ2-3; D uncertain. V was shortened by 2 bases and J by 0 bases, with 15 bases between the two germline ends. The CDR3 totals 17 residues. The V gene's germline CDR1 is SGHVS and CDR2 FQNEAQ. CDR3 sequence (DNA): TGTGCCAGCAGCTTAAAGAGACTTGGCGCTAGCACAGATACGCAGTATTTT. Translated, it gives CASSLKRLGASTDTQYF.

The chain combines TRBV9 with TRBJ2-7; TRBD2 is a possible D gene (6 bases). Trimming left V 3 bases short and J 2 bases short, with 12 bases between. Germline-derived CDR1 and CDR2 are SGDLS and YYNGEE. The CDR3 runs 14 residues. CDR3 loop: CASSAGTHTYEQYF. CDR3 in DNA: TGTGCCAGCAGCGCCGGGACTCATACCTACGAGCAGTACTTC.

The V call is TRBV6-5, the J call TRBJ2-7, with 8 positions matching TRBD2. The V gene's germline CDR1 is MNHEY and CDR2 SVGAGI. CDR3 size: 12 residues. The junction had 11 bases not matched to a gene; V was cut back by 10 bases and J by 9 bases. CDR3 amino acids: CATGGPLIGQYF. As DNA, the CDR3 is TGTGCCACGGGAGGGCCCCTAATAGGGCAGTACTTC.

The J gene is TRBJ1-2, the V gene TRBV9; D may be TRBD1 (5 bases). Germline CDR1 is SGDLS and CDR2 is YYNGEE. V lost 0 bases and J 4 bases, leaving 13 bases between the germline ends. This CDR3 spans 15 amino acids. CDR3 region: CASSVEGNVGYGYTF. The CDR3 region has the DNA TGTGCCAGCAGCGTAGAGGGGAACGTTGGCTATGGCTACACCTTC.

This clone was counted once. The gene calls are TRBV15 and TRBJ1-4; D perhaps matches TRBD1 (5 bases). The length of the CDR3 is 16 residues. Germline V lookup: CDR1 LNHNV, CDR2 YYDKDF (reference sequence). The germline V and J ends were trimmed by 0 bases and 1 base, with 9 bases remaining between them. CDR3 region: CATSRDYQGTNEKLFF. CDR3 nucleotides: TGTGCCACCAGCAGAGATTACCAGGGAACTAATGAAAAACTGTTTTTT.

The chain carries TRBV10-3 and TRBJ1-6; 9 nucleotides line up with TRBD1. Germline values: CDR1 ENHRY, CDR2 SYGVKD. The V gene end was trimmed by 6 bases and the J gene end by 7 bases; junction bases not matched to a gene: 4. This CDR3 has 14 residues. CDR3 region: CAISADRGNSPLHF. In DNA, the CDR3 is TGTGCCATCAGCGCGGACAGGGGAAATTCACCCCTCCACTTT.

The chain employs TRBV7-2 and TRBJ2-7, with D hard to call. This CDR3 is 14 amino acids long. Trimming stripped 1 base from V and 3 bases from J, with 10 bases between. Germline V gene data show CDR1 as SGHTA and CDR2 as FQGNSA. The CDR3: CASSLVGRLYEQYF. In DNA form, the CDR3 reads TGTGCCAGCAGCTTAGTGGGCAGGCTCTACGAGCAGTACTTC.

The chain joins TRBV7-3 to TRBJ2-2; a weak D match, TRBD1 (5 bases). Germline CDR1 is SGHTA and CDR2 is FQGTGA. This CDR3 has 14 amino acids. The ends were cut back, 1 base at V and 8 bases at J, with 11 bases in the middle. The CDR3 loop reads CASSLSSGLGELFF. DNA for the CDR3: TGTGCCAGCAGCTTAAGCTCAGGGTTGGGGGAGCTGTTTTTT. Drawing the rest from reference TRBV7-3 and TRBJ2-2, the complete variable domain is GAGVSQTPSNKVTEKGKYVELRCDPISGHTALYWYRQSLGQGPEFLIYFQGTGAADDSGLPNDRFFAVRPEGSVSTLKIQRTERGDSAVYLCASSLSSGLGELFFGEGSRLTVL.

V is TRBV10-2 and J is TRBJ1-6; D is undetermined. The CDR3 spans 13 residues. Trimming took off 6 bases at V and 5 bases at J, with 8 bases between the two ends. Germline values: CDR1 WSHSY, CDR2 SAAADI. This CDR3 is CASSFENNSPLHF. As DNA, the CDR3 is TGCGCCAGCAGCTTCGAGAATAATTCACCCCTCCACTTT.

J is TRBJ2-3 and V is TRBV7-6, with TRBD1 matching 8 bases. The CDR3 sequence is 16 residues long. J was trimmed by 6 bases and V by 0 bases; bases with no gene match: 8. Germline V gives CDR1 SGHVS, CDR2 FNYEAQ. CDR3 bases: TGTGCCAGCAGCTTAGCCCAGGGGGCGGTTGGGGATACGCAGTATTTT. Its translation: CASSLAQGAVGDTQYF. The entire variable domain, with the rest obtained from reference TRBV7-6 and TRBJ2-3, is as follows: GAGVSQSPRYKVTKRGQDVALRCDPISGHVSLYWYRQALGQGPEFLTYFNYEAQQDKSGLPNDRFSAERPEGSISTLTIQRTEQRDSAMYRCASSLAQGAVGDTQYFGPGTRLTVL.